A single sample gave rise to the 5 T cell receptor beta chains below, sequenced in a study of T cells in Graves' hyperthyroidism and ophthalmopathy. Authors of the study amplified TCR beta CDR3 regions from RNA transcripts. HTBI primers were the set used in a first-round RT-PCR of the TCR CDR3. TCRdb processed the multiplex PCR reads anew with MiXCR; each CDR3 protein has one entry. The sample includes some 600,000 distinct CDR3 sequences, about 15% seen only once; the top ten take less than 6%. Source material: blood. The source of these receptors is a woman in her thirties with Graves' hyperthyroidism that later progressed to Graves' ophthalmopathy.

The rearrangement uses TRBV3-1 and TRBJ2-1; 13 nucleotides agree with TRBD2. The V and J ends lost 4 bases and 10 bases, in that order; junction bases with no gene match: 4. Per the germline V gene, CDR1 is LGHDT and CDR2 is YNNKEL (reference sequence). The CDR3 covers 14 residues. The CDR3 DNA sequence: TGTGCCAGCAGCCCAGAGACTAGCGGGAGGGAGCAGTTCTTC. Its translation is CASSPETSGREQFF.

This clonotype was seen ten or more times. The chain employs TRBV19 and TRBJ2-1; 15 positions match TRBD2. The CDR3 runs to 16 residues. V dropped 2 bases and J dropped 5; count of bases not matched to a gene: 1. Germline lookup yields CDR1 LNHDA and CDR2 SQIVND (reference sequence). The CDR3 sequence is CASSIWTSGRDNEQFF. For the CDR3, the DNA is TGTGCCAGTAGTATATGGACTAGCGGGAGGGACAATGAGCAGTTCTTC. The whole variable domain, remainder taken from reference TRBV19 and TRBJ2-1, is DGGITQSPKYLFRKEGQNVTLSCEQNLNHDAMYWYRQDPGQGLRLIYYSQIVNDFQKGDIAEGYSVSREKKESFPLTVTSAQKNPTAFYLCASSIWTSGRDNEQFFGPGTRLTVL.

This clonotype was seen only a few times. The J gene is TRBJ2-1, the V gene TRBV20-1; weak D call: TRBD2 (6 bases). Germline lookup yields CDR1 DFQATT and CDR2 SNEGSKA (reference sequence). V was clipped by 2 bases and J by 0 bases, with 11 bases between them. CDR3 length: 15 amino acids. The DNA for the CDR3 is TGCAGTGCTAGATTTGCGGGGAGCTCCTACAATGAGCAGTTCTTC. Protein: CSARFAGSSYNEQFF.

V usage is TRBV24-1 and J usage is TRBJ2-2; D gene unclear. Trimming took 5 bases from V and 6 from J, leaving 6 bases between them. Germline V lookup: CDR1 KGHDR, CDR2 SFDVKD. The CDR3 covers 12 residues. The CDR3 nucleotides read TGTGCCACCAGTGGGACCGCCGGGGAGCTGTTTTTT. Encoded protein: CATSGTAGELFF.

At least ten counts were recorded for this clonotype. This sequence joins TRBV2 and TRBJ2-1; tentatively, D is TRBD1 or TRBD2 (5 bases each). The CDR3 runs 16 residues. Between the trimmed V and J ends, which lost 10 bases and 5 bases, there was a span of 24 bases. From germline, CDR1 is SNHLY and CDR2 FYNNEI. In nucleotides, the CDR3 is TGTGCCATAAACTACGTCGGGACCCCCCGGGACAATGAGCAGTTCTTC. The encoded protein is CAINYVGTPRDNEQFF. Supplemented by reference TRBV2 and TRBJ2-1, the full variable domain reads EPEVTQTPSHQVTQMGQEVILRCVPISNHLYFYWYRQILGQKVEFLVSFYNNEISEKSEIFDDQFSVERPDGSNFTLKIRSTKLEDSAMYFCAINYVGTPRDNEQFFGPGTRLTVL.